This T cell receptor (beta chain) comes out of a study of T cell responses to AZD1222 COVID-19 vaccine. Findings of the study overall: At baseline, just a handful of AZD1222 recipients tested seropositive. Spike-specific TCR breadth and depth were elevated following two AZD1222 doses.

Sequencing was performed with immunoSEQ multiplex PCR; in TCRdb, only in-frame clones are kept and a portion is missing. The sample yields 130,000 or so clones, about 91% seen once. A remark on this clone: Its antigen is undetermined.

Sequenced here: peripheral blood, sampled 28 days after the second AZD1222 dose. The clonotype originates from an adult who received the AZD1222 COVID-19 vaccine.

The CDR3 loop reads CASSVQDLNTEAFF. The CDR3 DNA reads as TGTGCCAGCTCAGTACAGGATTTGAACACTGAAGCTTTCTTT. The chain joins TRBV18 to TRBJ1-1, with TRBD1 as a possible D gene (5 bases). Looked up from germline, CDR1 is KGHSH and CDR2 is LQKENI. This CDR3 spans 14 amino acids. The V gene lost 5 bases and the J gene lost 0 bases, with 10 bases spanning the gap.